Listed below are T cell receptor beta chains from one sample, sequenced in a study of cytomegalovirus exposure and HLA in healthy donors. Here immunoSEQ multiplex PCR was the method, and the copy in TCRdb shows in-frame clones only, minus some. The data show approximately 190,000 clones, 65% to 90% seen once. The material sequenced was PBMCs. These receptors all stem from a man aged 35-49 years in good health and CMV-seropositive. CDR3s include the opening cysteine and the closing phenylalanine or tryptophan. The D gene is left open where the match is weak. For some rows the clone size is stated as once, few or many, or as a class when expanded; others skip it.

TGTGCCAGCAGCCAAGACAGGTACGAGCAGTACTTC CASSQDRYEQYF TRBJ2-7 TRBV4-2 NA NA
TGTGCAAGCTTCATCCAGGGAATTGTGGCAGATACGCAGTATTTT CASFIQGIVADTQYF TRBJ2-3 TRBV12-2 NA NA
TGTGCCAGCTCACCACTTAAGGAGGGGCACGAGCAGTACTTC CASSPLKEGHEQYF TRBJ2-7 TRBV18 NA once
TGTGCCAGCAGCTCCCGAGGAGGTGGAGAGACCCAGTACTTC CASSSRGGGETQYF TRBJ2-5 TRBV9 NA NA
TGTGCCAGCAGTTACATCACAGGGGGACGACAAGAGACCCAGTACTTC CASSYITGGRQETQYF TRBJ2-5 TRBV6-5 TRBD1 NA
TGCGCCAGCAGCCTAGGACGGGGACTAAGCAATCAGCCCCAGCATTTT CASSLGRGLSNQPQHF TRBJ1-5 TRBV4-1 NA few
TGCGCCAGCAGCCCCAGGGGAGGGGAAAAACTGTTTTTT CASSPRGGEKLFF TRBJ1-4 TRBV4-3 NA few
TGTGCCAGCAGTTCCAACTATCAGCCCCAGCATTTT CASSSNYQPQHF TRBJ1-5 TRBV28 NA NA
TGTGCCATTACCGTCCTATACGAGCAGTACTTC CAITVLYEQYF TRBJ2-7 TRBV2 NA few
TGTGCCAGCAGGGGGAGGGGACAGGGCAACACTGAAGCTTTCTTT CASRGRGQGNTEAFF TRBJ1-1 TRBV28 TRBD1 NA
TGCAGCGTTGTTAATGGGGGGGCGGCTAACTATGGCTACACCTTC CSVVNGGAANYGYTF TRBJ1-2 TRBV29-1 NA NA
TGCACCAGCAGCCAAGATCGGGATTCTCAGCCCCAGCATTTT CTSSQDRDSQPQHF TRBJ1-5 TRBV1 NA NA
TGTGCCAGTACAGGGAAGGGGTACACCGGGGAGCTGTTTTTT CASTGKGYTGELFF TRBJ2-2 TRBV19 NA NA
TGCGCCAGCAGCCCCGGGGGGTCTGGAAACACCATATATTTT CASSPGGSGNTIYF TRBJ1-3 TRBV5-1 NA NA
TGTGCCAGCAGTTCAGACAGGGGGCGTGGGGCCAACGTCCTGACTTTC CASSSDRGRGANVLTF TRBJ2-6 TRBV7-6 TRBD1 NA
TGTGCCAGCAGGCCTCGACAGGGTTTGGATGAAAAACTGTTTTTT CASRPRQGLDEKLFF TRBJ1-4 TRBV5-6 TRBD1 NA
TGTGCCTTCTCACACCAGGACAGGGAAACGGGTCAGCCCCAGCATTTT CAFSHQDRETGQPQHF TRBJ1-5 TRBV30 TRBD1 NA
TGTGCTAGCAGCTTATTAACCCGGACTAGCGGGGGGACAGCGGGAGAGACCCAGTACTTC CASSLLTRTSGGTAGETQYF TRBJ2-5 TRBV7-7 TRBD2 NA
TGTGCCAGCAGCGTAGCGGGGGGGGTCGATGAGCAGTTCTTC CASSVAGGVDEQFF TRBJ2-1 TRBV9 TRBD2 NA
TGTGCCACCAGCAGCCTTATGGACTTAGCGGGGGGGGACTACGAGCAGTACTTC CATSSLMDLAGGDYEQYF TRBJ2-7 TRBV15 TRBD2 NA
TGCAGCGTTGAGACGGGGGGGCTAAATCAGCCCCAGCATTTT CSVETGGLNQPQHF TRBJ1-5 TRBV29-1 NA NA
TGTGCCATCAGAAGGGGGACGGACTATGGCTACACCTTC CAIRRGTDYGYTF TRBJ1-2 TRBV10-3 NA NA
TGTGCCAGCAGCGGAGTGGGGCCGCCCAGAGATACGCAGTATTTT CASSGVGPPRDTQYF TRBJ2-3 TRBV7-8 NA once
TGCAGTGCTAGAGATTACTACGAGCAGTACTTC CSARDYYEQYF TRBJ2-7 TRBV20-1 NA NA
TGTGCCAGCAGCGTAGAGGAGGGTTCCGAGCAGTACTTC CASSVEEGSEQYF TRBJ2-7 TRBV9 NA NA
TGTGCCAGCAGTGGGGCAGGGGGAATATATACGCAGTATTTT CASSGAGGIYTQYF TRBJ2-3 TRBV6-5 TRBD1 NA
TGCGCCAGCAGCATCCCTTCTACGCGGGGGGGCCTTGTGAGCACAGATACGCAGTATTTT CASSIPSTRGGLVSTDTQYF TRBJ2-3 TRBV5-1 TRBD2 NA
TGTGCCACCAGCAGAGAGGGGGGGAATAGCAATCAGCCCCAGCATTTT CATSREGGNSNQPQHF TRBJ1-5 TRBV15 NA NA
TGTGCCAGCAGAGGGCGGGACAGGGGAAGCTCTGGGGCCAACGTCCTGACTTTC CASRGRDRGSSGANVLTF TRBJ2-6 TRBV11-2 TRBD1 NA
TGCAGCGTTGAACTACAGACCAACACCGGGGAGCTGTTTTTT CSVELQTNTGELFF TRBJ2-2 TRBV29-1 NA NA
TGTGCCTGGAGTGTAGGCGGGGAAAACATTCAGTACTTC CAWSVGGENIQYF TRBJ2-4 TRBV30 NA NA
TGTGCCAGCAGCTTGGGGGGGGGCACTGAAGCTTTCTTT CASSLGGGTEAFF TRBJ1-1 TRBV7-2 NA NA
TGTGCCAGCAGTGAGTGGAGGGACTTCCCCAGCTCCTACAATGAGCAGTTCTTC CASSEWRDFPSSYNEQFF TRBJ2-1 TRBV2 NA NA
TGTGCCAGCAGCTTCAGGGGAAACACCGGGGAGCTGTTTTTT CASSFRGNTGELFF TRBJ2-2 TRBV7-9 NA NA
TGTGCCAGCAGCCCTCAGCGGGGGGGCCCCTCTGGGGCCAACGTCCTGACTTTC CASSPQRGGPSGANVLTF TRBJ2-6 TRBV14 TRBD2 NA
TGCGCCAGCAGCTTGACTCGGGGGCAAGAGACCCAGTACTTC CASSLTRGQETQYF TRBJ2-5 TRBV5-1 NA NA
TGCGCCAGCAGCTTGACAGAGCCCTCCTACAATGAGCAGTTCTTC CASSLTEPSYNEQFF TRBJ2-1 TRBV5-1 NA NA
TGTGCCAGCAGCTTAGATCGGTTAACCTACTTC CASSLDRLTYF TRBJ2-4 TRBV11-2 NA NA
TGCAGCGGCAGGACAGGGGGGTACACTGAAGCTTTCTTT CSGRTGGYTEAFF TRBJ1-1 TRBV29-1 TRBD1 NA
TGTGCCAGCACTCCGGGACAGGGGTGGGGCTACACCTTC CASTPGQGWGYTF TRBJ1-2 TRBV28 TRBD1 NA
TGTGCCAGCAGTGAATATACCAAAAACATTCAGTACTTC CASSEYTKNIQYF TRBJ2-4 TRBV6-1 NA NA
TGTGCCACCAGCAGAGATTTCGAGGGCTATCAGCCCCAGCATTTT CATSRDFEGYQPQHF TRBJ1-5 TRBV15 NA few
TGTTCCAGCAGCCAAGGGGGGGGGCCAGGTGAGACCCAGTACTTC CSSSQGGGPGETQYF TRBJ2-5 TRBV7-9 NA NA